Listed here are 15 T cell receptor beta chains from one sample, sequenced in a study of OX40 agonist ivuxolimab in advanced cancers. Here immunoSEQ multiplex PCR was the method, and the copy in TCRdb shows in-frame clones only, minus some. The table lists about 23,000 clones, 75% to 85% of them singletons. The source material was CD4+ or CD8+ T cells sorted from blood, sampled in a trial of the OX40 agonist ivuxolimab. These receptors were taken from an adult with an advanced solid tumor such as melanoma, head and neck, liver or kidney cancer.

Here the CDR3 reads CASSKDSGSNQPQHF. In DNA, the CDR3 is TGCGCCAGCAGCAAAGACTCGGGGAGCAATCAGCCCCAGCATTTT. The chain is built from TRBV5-1 and TRBJ1-5; D unclear. Trimming took 4 bases from V and 1 from J, leaving 12 bases between them. The germline V gene has CDR1 SGHRS and CDR2 YFSETQ. This CDR3 spans 15 amino acids.

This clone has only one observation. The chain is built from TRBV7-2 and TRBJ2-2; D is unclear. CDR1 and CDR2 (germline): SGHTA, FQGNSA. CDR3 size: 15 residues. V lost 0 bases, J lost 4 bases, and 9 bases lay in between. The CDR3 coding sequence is TGTGCCAGCAGCTTAGCTGCGGCACCCACCGGGGAGCTGTTTTTT. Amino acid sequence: CASSLAAAPTGELFF.

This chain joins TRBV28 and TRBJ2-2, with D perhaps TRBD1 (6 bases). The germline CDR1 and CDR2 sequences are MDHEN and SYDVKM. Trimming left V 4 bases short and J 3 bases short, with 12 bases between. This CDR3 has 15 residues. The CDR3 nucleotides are TGTGCCAGCAGTTCCCGGGACATTTACACCGGGGAGCTGTTTTTT. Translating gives CASSSRDIYTGELFF. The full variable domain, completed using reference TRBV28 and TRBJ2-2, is DVKVTQSSRYLVKRTGEKVFLECVQDMDHENMFWYRQDPGLGLRLIYFSYDVKMKEKGDIPEGYSVSREKKERFSLILESASTNQTSMYLCASSSRDIYTGELFFGEGSRLTVL.

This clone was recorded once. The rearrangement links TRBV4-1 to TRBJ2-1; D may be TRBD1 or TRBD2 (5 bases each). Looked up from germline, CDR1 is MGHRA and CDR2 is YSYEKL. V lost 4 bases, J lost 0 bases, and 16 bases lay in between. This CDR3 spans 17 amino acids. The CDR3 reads CASSPVVGPSSYNEQFF. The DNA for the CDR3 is TGCGCCAGCAGCCCCGTAGTGGGACCGAGCTCCTACAATGAGCAGTTCTTC.

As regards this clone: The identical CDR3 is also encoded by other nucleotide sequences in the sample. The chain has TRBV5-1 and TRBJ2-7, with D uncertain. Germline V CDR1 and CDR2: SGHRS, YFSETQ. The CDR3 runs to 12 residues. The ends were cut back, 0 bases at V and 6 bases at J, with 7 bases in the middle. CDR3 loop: CASSLELGEQYF. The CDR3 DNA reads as TGCGCCAGCAGCTTGGAGCTAGGCGAGCAGTACTTC.

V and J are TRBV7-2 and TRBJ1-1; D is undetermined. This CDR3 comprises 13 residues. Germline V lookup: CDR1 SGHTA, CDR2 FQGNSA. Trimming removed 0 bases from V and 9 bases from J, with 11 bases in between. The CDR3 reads CASSLAGSSQAFF. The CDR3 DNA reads TGTGCCAGCAGCTTAGCGGGTTCCTCCCAAGCTTTCTTT.

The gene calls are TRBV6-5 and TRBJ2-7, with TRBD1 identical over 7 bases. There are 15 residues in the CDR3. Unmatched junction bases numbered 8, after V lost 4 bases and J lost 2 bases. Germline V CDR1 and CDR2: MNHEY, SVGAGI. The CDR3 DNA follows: TGTGCCAGCAGTTTCCGCCGACAGGGTGCCTACGAGCAGTACTTC. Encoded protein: CASSFRRQGAYEQYF.

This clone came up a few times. CDR3 DNA sequence: TGCGCCAGCAGCATAACGACTAGCGGGAGGGAAGAGCAGTACTTC. It codes for CASSITTSGREEQYF. V is TRBV5-1 and J is TRBJ2-7; 14 bases line up with TRBD2. Germline CDR1 and CDR2: SGHRS and YFSETQ. The CDR3 has 15 residues. Germline trimming cut 4 bases from V and 7 bases from J; bases unmatched to any gene: 7.

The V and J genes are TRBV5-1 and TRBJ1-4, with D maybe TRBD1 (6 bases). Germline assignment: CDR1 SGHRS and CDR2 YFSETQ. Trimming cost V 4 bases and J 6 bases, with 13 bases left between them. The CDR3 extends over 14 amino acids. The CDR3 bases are TGCGCCAGCAGCAGCGGACAGATCCATGAAAAACTGTTTTTT. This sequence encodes CASSSGQIHEKLFF.

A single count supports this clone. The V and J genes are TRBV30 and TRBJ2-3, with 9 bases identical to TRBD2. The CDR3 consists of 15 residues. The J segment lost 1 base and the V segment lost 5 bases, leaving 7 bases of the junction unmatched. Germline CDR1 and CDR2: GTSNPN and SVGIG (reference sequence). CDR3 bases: TGTGCCTGGGAGCTTAGCGGGGGTGGCACAGATACGCAGTATTTT. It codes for CAWELSGGGTDTQYF.

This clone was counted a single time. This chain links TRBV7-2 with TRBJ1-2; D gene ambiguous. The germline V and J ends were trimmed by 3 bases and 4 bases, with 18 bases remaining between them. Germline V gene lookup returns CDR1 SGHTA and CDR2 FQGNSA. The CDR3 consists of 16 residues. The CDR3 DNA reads TGTGCCAGCAGCTTCCTTGAGAGGGAGGTCCTCTATGGCTACACCTTC. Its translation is CASSFLEREVLYGYTF.

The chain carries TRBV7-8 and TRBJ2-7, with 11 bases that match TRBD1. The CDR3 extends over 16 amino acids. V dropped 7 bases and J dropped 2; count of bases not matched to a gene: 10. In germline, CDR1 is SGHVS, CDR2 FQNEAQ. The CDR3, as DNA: TGTGCCAGCACCTCAGGGGGGGGACAGGGGGCCTACGAGCAGTACTTC. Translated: CASTSGGGQGAYEQYF.

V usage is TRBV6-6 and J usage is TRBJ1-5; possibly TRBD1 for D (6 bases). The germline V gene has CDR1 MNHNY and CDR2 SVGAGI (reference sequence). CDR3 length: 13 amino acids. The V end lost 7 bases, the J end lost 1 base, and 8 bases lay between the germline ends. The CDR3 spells CASKGGSNQPQHF. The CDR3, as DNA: TGTGCCAGCAAAGGGGGAAGCAATCAGCCCCAGCATTTT.

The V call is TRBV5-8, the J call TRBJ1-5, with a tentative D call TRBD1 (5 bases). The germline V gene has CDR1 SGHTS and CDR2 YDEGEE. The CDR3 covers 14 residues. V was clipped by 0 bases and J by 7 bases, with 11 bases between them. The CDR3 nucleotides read TGTGCCAGCAGCTTGGGGGGCAGTCTCCAGCCCCAGCATTTT. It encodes CASSLGGSLQPQHF.

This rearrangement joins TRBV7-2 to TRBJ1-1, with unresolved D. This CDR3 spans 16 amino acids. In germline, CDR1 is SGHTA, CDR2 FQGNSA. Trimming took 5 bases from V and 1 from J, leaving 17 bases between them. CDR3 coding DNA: TGTGCCAGCAGCCAGGCCCTGACACTACAGAACACTGAAGCTTTCTTT. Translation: CASSQALTLQNTEAFF.